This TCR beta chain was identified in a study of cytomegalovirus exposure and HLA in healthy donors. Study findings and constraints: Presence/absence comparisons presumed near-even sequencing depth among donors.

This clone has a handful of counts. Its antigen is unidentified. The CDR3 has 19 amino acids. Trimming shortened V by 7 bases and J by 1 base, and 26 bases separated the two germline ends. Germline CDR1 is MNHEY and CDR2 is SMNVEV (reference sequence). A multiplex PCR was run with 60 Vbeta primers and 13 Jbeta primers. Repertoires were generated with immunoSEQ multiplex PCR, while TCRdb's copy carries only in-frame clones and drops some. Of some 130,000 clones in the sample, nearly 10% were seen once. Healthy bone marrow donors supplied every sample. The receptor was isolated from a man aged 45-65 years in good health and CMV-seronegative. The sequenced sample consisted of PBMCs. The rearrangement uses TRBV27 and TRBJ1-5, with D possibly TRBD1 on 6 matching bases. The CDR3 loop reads CASTPLAAGEPGSNQPQHF. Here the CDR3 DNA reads TGTGCCAGCACCCCCTTAGCTGCAGGGGAACCCGGGAGCAATCAGCCCCAGCATTTT.